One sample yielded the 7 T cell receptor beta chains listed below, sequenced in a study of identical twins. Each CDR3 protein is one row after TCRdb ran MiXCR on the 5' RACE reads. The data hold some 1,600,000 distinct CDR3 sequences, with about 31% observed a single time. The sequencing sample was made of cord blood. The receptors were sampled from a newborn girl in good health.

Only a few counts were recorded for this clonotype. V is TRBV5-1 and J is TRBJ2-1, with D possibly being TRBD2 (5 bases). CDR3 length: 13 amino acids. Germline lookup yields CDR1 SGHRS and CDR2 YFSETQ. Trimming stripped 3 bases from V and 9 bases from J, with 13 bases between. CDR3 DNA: TGCGCCAGCAGCTCTTGGTCCCGGGGTGAGCAGTTCTTC. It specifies CASSSWSRGEQFF.

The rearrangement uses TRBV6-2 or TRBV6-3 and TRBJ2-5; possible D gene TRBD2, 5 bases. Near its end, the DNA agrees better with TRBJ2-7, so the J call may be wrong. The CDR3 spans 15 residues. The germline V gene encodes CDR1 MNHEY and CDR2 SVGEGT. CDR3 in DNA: TGTGCCAGCAGTTACTCGCCCAGCGGAGTGGACGAGCAGTACTTC. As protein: CASSYSPSGVDEQYF.

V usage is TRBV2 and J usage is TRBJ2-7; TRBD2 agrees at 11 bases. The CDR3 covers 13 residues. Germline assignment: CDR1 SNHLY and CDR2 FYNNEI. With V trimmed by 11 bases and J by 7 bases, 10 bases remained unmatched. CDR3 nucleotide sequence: TGTGCCGGGGCTAGCGGGGGGAACAATGAGCAGTACTTC. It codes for CAGASGGNNEQYF.

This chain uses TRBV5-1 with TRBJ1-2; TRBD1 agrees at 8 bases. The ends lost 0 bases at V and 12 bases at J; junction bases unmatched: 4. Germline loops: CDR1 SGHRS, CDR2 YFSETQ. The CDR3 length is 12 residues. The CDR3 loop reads CASSLAGQGHTF. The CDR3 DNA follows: TGCGCCAGCAGCTTGGCCGGACAGGGACACACCTTC.

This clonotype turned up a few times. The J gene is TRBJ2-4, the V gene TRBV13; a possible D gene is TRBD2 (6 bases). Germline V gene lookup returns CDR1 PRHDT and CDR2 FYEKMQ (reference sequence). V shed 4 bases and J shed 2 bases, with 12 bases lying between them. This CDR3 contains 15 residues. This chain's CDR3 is CASSSRDFPKNIQYF. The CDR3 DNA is TGTGCCAGCAGCTCAAGGGACTTCCCCAAAAACATTCAGTACTTC.

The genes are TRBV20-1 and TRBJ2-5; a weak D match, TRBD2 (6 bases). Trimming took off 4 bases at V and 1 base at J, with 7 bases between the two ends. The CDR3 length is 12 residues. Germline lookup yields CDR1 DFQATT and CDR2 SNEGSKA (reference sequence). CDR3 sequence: CSATSAQETQYF. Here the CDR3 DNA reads TGCAGTGCTACTAGCGCCCAAGAGACCCAGTACTTC.

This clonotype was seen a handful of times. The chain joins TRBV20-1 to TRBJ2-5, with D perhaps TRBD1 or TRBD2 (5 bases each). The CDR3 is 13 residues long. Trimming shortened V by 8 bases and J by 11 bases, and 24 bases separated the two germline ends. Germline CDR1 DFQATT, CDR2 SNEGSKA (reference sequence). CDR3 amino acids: CSLSRGFANEQYF. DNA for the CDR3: TGCAGTCTATCGAGGGGCTTTGCCAATGAGCAGTACTTC.